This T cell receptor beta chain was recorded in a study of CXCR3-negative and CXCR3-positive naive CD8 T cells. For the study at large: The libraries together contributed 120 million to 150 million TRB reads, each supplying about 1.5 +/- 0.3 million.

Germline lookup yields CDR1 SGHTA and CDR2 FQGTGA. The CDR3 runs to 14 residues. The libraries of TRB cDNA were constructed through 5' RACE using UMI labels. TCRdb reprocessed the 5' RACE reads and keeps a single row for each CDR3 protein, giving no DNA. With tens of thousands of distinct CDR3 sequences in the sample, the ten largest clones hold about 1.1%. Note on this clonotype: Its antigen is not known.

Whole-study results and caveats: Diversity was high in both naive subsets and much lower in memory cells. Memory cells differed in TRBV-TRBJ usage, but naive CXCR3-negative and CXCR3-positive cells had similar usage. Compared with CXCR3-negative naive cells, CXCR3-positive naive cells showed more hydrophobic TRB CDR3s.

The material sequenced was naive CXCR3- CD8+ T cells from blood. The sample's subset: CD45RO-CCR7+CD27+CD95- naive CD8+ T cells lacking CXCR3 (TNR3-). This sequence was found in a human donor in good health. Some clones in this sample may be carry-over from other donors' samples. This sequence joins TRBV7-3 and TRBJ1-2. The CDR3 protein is CASSPYTHIDGYTF.